This T cell receptor (beta chain) was sequenced during a study of cytomegalovirus exposure and HLA in healthy donors. Findings of the study overall: Fewer N-insertions (relative to the approximately 700-donor mean) were reportedly seen in an Asian-associated ancestry cluster in a later analysis. TCR beta chains numbering more than 150 were designated cytomegalovirus-associated.

The CDR3 sequence is 15 residues long. CDR1 and CDR2 from the germline V gene are SGHAT and FQNNGV. V lost 5 bases and J lost 3; bases outside the gene matches: 7. Notes on this clone: The antigen is undetermined.

PCR employed 60 Vbeta and 13 Jbeta primers. Clones were read by immunoSEQ multiplex PCR, and TCRdb kept only the in-frame ones, dropping some. The sample has about 160,000 clones; 70% to 90% are singletons. The source material was PBMCs. The chain combines TRBV11-2 with TRBJ1-2; TRBD1 matches at 9 bases. The receptor was derived from a man in his late teens or twenties in good health and CMV-seropositive. CDR3 DNA: TGTGCCAGCAGCGCCCGCCGGGACAGGGACTATGGCTACACCTTC. This translates into CASSARRDRDYGYTF.